In this sample, the clone carrying this T cell receptor (beta chain) turned up many times. No antigen is known for it. Expressed TCRB transcripts were sequenced, since all the RNA that had been isolated was reverse transcribed. TCRdb's table, derived via immunoSEQ multiplex PCR, lists solely in-frame clones and lacks some. The sample comprises a few hundred thousand clones, roughly 14% of which are singletons, and roughly 0.015% rests with the top ten. This sample was taken from a study of beta chain features in type 1 diabetes. Regarding the study as a whole: Moderate but significant shortening of TCRB CDR3s was recorded in all four CD4+ subsets from Type 1 diabetes patients.

The V and J ends lost 2 bases and 3 bases respectively, with 5 bases between them. The CDR3 spans 11 residues. The germline V gene has CDR1 SQVTM and CDR2 ANQGSEA. The clonotype originates from a woman aged 18-35 years with type 1 diabetes. V is TRBV29-1 and J is TRBJ2-7; D is unresolved. Specimen: naive CD4+ T cells from blood. The CDR3 here is CSVEQNYEQYF. CDR3 in DNA: TGCAGCGTTGAACAGAACTACGAGCAGTACTTC.